This T cell receptor (beta chain) was recovered during a study of T cells after posttransplantation cyclophosphamide. The CDR3 spans 16 residues. V lost 0 bases and J 5 bases, leaving 16 bases between the germline ends. CDR1 and CDR2 from the germline V gene are MGHRA and YSYEKL. Profiling relied on immunoSEQ multiplex PCR, and the TCRdb table lists in-frame clones only, not all of them. The sample records roughly 25,000 clones, around 86% being singletons. Sequencing was performed on PBMCs. This receptor was identified in a woman in her sixties with a blood cancer, CMV-positive, and with a related stem cell donor. The chain couples TRBV4-1 to TRBJ2-5; the D gene is possibly TRBD1 (6 bases). CDR3 sequence: CASSQDSFRQGETQYF. The CDR3 bases are TGCGCCAGCAGCCAAGATAGCTTCCGGCAGGGGGAGACCCAGTACTTC.